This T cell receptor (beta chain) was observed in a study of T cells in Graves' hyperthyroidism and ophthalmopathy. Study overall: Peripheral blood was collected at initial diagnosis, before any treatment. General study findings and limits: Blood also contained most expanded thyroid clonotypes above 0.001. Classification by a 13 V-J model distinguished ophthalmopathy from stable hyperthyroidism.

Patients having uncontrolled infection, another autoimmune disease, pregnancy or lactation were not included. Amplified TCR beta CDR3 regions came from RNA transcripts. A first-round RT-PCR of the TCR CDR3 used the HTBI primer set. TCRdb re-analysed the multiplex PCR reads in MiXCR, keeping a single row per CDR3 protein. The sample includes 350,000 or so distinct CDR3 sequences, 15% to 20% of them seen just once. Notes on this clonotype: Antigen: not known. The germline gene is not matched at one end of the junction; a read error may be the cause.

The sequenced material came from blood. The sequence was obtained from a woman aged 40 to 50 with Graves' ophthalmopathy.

CDR3 bases: TGTGCCAGCACCACACACCGTTGGGGGAACACCGGGGAGCTGTACTTC. Protein product: CASTTHRWGNTGELYF. The chain combines TRBV6-2 or TRBV6-3 with TRBJ2-7; the D call may be TRBD1 or TRBD2 (5 bases each). The CDR3 covers 16 residues. Germline CDR1 MNHEY, CDR2 SVGEGT.